The 8 T cell receptor beta chains in this list originate from one sample, sequenced in a study of blood T cell dynamics during melanoma immunotherapy. Time point specified: week 3, after first cycle of checkpoint inhibitor. The method was immunoSEQ multiplex PCR; TCRdb's version includes in-frame clones alone and lacks a portion of them. The sample contains roughly 12,000 clones, 84% of which appear only once. The source was blood, collected from a patient treated with checkpoint blockade. Receptors were obtained from a human donor with melanoma.

The chain recombines TRBV7-9 with TRBJ1-2; a weak D match, TRBD1 (6 bases). Germline CDR1 SEHNR, CDR2 FQNEAQ (reference sequence). The CDR3 has 14 residues. V was cut by 8 bases and J by 4 bases, with 17 bases left in between. The CDR3 is CASGQEGVSYGYTF. In DNA form, the CDR3 reads TGTGCCAGCGGCCAGGAGGGGGTTAGCTATGGCTACACCTTC.

The chain joins TRBV18 to TRBJ1-2, with no clear D. Germline lookup yields CDR1 KGHSH and CDR2 LQKENI. Trimming took off 6 bases at V and 1 base at J, with 9 bases between the two ends. The CDR3 has 13 amino acids. CDR3 nucleotide sequence: TGTGCCAGCTCCTTGACGAATAACTATGGCTACACCTTC. Its protein is CASSLTNNYGYTF.

In its sample, this clone was seen a few times. V usage is TRBV7-9 and J usage is TRBJ2-3; 7 bases map to TRBD2. Losses at the gene ends were 0 bases for V and 6 bases for J; bases not matched to a gene: 3. CDR3 length equals 14 residues. CDR1 is SEHNR and CDR2 is FQNEAQ in the germline V gene (reference sequence). The CDR3 sequence is CASSLAGGTDTQYF. CDR3 nucleotides: TGTGCCAGCAGCTTAGCGGGGGGGACGGATACGCAGTATTTT.

CDR3 sequence (DNA): TGTGCCTGGAGTGTACGGGGAGGGGCTCTTAGGGGGAATGAGCAGTTCTTC. Amino acids: CAWSVRGGALRGNEQFF. The chain is built from TRBV30 and TRBJ2-1; TRBD2 might be the D (7 bases). This CDR3 region has 17 residues. The germline V gene encodes CDR1 GTSNPN and CDR2 SVGIG (reference sequence). Between the trimmed V and J ends, which lost 0 bases and 7 bases, there was a span of 22 bases.

V is TRBV6-4 and J is TRBJ1-6, with unresolved D. Germline CDR1 is MRHNA and CDR2 is SNTAGT. This CDR3 region has 14 residues. Trimming cost V 2 bases and J 5 bases, with 7 bases left between them. In DNA form, the CDR3 reads TGTGCCAGCAGTGACGGCCAGGATAATTCACCCCTCCACTTT. It translates to CASSDGQDNSPLHF.

This clone has only one observation. The chain has TRBV6-5 and TRBJ2-7, with 13 nucleotides matching TRBD2. J lost 6 bases, V lost 5 bases, and 4 bases had no gene match. The germline V gene encodes CDR1 MNHEY and CDR2 SVGAGI. There are 14 residues in the CDR3. The CDR3 here is CASSHGTSGVEQYF. CDR3 DNA sequence: TGTGCCAGCAGTCATGGGACTAGCGGGGTCGAGCAGTACTTC.

The V call is TRBV4-3, the J call TRBJ1-2; 8 bases match TRBD1. With V trimmed by 0 bases and J by 4 bases, 4 bases remained unmatched. This CDR3 comprises 15 residues. Germline values: CDR1 LGHNA, CDR2 YSLEER. The CDR3 nucleotides read TGCGCCAGCAGCCAAGATATCAGGGGGCCCTATGGCTACACCTTC. Its protein product is CASSQDIRGPYGYTF.

The chain combines TRBV4-1 with TRBJ2-5; TRBD2 matches at 7 bases. The CDR3 has 14 amino acids. Germline loops: CDR1 MGHRA, CDR2 YSYEKL. Losses at the gene ends were 4 bases for V and 3 bases for J; bases not matched to a gene: 5. CDR3 coding DNA: TGCGCCAGCAGCCTAAGGACTAGAGAAGAGACCCAGTACTTC. This gives the protein CASSLRTREETQYF.